This passage covers 15 T cell receptor beta chains from one sample sequenced in a study of tumor and adjacent non-tumor tissue in lung cancer. The template was RNA from unsorted bulk tissue. A modified ARM-PCR protocol with three rounds of nested PCR amplified TCRbeta. Via MiXCR, TCRdb re-called the multiplex PCR reads, giving one row per CDR3 protein. The data show more than 85,000 distinct CDR3 sequences, roughly 75% seen once. Sequenced material: lung tumor tissue. The receptors come from a woman aged 55-75 years with non-small cell lung cancer.

Worth noting for this clonotype: Germline and junction disagree at one end, which may indicate a read error. The CDR3 coding sequence is TGCGCCAGCAGCTTAGAGGCAAGTAATTCACCCCTCTACTTT. Protein product: CASSLEASNSPLYF. This rearrangement joins TRBV11-2 to TRBJ1-6; D unclear. CDR1 is SGHAT, CDR2 FQNNGV, per germline. This CDR3 is 14 amino acids long.

This clonotype was picked up a small number of times. One end of the junction does not line up with germline, which may come from a read error. The chain combines TRBV6-5 with TRBJ2-5; TRBD2 agrees at 7 bases. This CDR3 is built from 14 residues. Per the germline V gene, CDR1 is MNHEY and CDR2 is SVGAGI. Here the CDR3 reads CTSSGQGGEETQYF. The DNA for the CDR3 is TGTACCAGCAGTGGCCAGGGAGGGGAAGAGACCCAGTACTTC.

As concerns this clonotype: The CDR3 does not end in the conserved phenylalanine or tryptophan, so this is likely a read error. The V and J genes are TRBV4-2 and TRBJ2-2; TRBD1 agrees at 10 bases. V was pared by 3 bases and J by 5 bases, with 6 bases of the junction left unmatched. This CDR3 has 16 amino acids. Germline V gives CDR1 LGHNA, CDR2 YNFKEQ. CDR3 DNA: TGTGCCAGCAGCCAGGGCGGACAGGGGGGGACCGGGGAGCTGTTTTAT. Protein: CASSQGGQGGTGELFY.

V gene TRBV11-3 combines with J gene TRBJ2-7; a possible D gene is TRBD2 (5 bases). From germline, CDR1 is SGHNT and CDR2 YENEEA. CDR3 length equals 14 residues. The CDR3 bases are TGTGTCATCAGCTTAGATACGGGAACCTATCAGCAGTACTTC. Protein: CVISLDTGTYQQYF.

As to this clonotype: Given a much more abundant clone one base away, this may be a read error. The rearrangement joins TRBV6-2 or TRBV6-3 to TRBJ1-2; TRBD1 is a possible D gene (5 bases). From germline, CDR1 is MNHEY and CDR2 SVGEGT. V lost 6 bases, J lost 7 bases, and 21 bases lay in between. This CDR3 is built from 15 residues. The CDR3 bases are TGTGCCAGCAGAGCCAGGGATCAGACGTATAGTGGCTACACCTTC. Translation: CASRARDQTYSGYTF.

Notes on this clonotype: This may arise from a read error, as a much more abundant clone is one base away. V gene TRBV6-2 or TRBV6-3 combines with J gene TRBJ2-1; D is perhaps TRBD1 (6 bases). The CDR3 runs 12 residues. Per the germline V gene, CDR1 is MNHEY and CDR2 is SVGEGT. The ends were cut back, 4 bases at V and 10 bases at J, with 11 bases in the middle. Written as DNA, the CDR3 is TGTGCCAGCAGTTTACAGGGCAAAGAGCAGTTCTTC. It encodes CASSLQGKEQFF.

Ten or more counts support this clonotype. The V call is TRBV11-1, the J call TRBJ2-3; D is possibly TRBD2 (5 bases). CDR1 is SGHAT, CDR2 FQDESV, per germline (reference sequence). Trimming took 3 bases from V and 2 from J, leaving 9 bases between them. The CDR3 contains 14 residues. The CDR3 is CASSFEGTTDTQYF. The DNA for the CDR3 is TGTGCCAGCAGCTTTGAGGGTACCACAGATACGCAGTATTTT.

The chain recombines TRBV7-3 with TRBJ1-5; perhaps TRBD1 as D (5 bases). Trimming removed 7 bases from V and 4 bases from J, with 11 bases in between. In germline, CDR1 is SGHTA, CDR2 FQGTGA. The CDR3 runs 13 residues. The CDR3 sequence is CASNLNRNQPQHF. CDR3 DNA sequence: TGTGCCAGCAACCTAAACAGGAATCAGCCCCAGCATTTT.

As regards this clonotype: At one end, the junction sequence differs from germline, possibly due to a read error. This chain uses TRBV4-3 with TRBJ2-7, with a weak D call TRBD2 (6 bases). Germline CDR1 is LGHNA and CDR2 is YSLEER. The CDR3 sequence is 14 residues long. The CDR3 DNA is TGCGGCAGCACCCAAGAACCTGGCGGGATGGAGCAGTACTTC. Protein sequence: CGSTQEPGGMEQYF.

Notes on this clonotype: One end of the junction varies from germline; a read error may be responsible. J is TRBJ1-1 and V is TRBV10-3; 10 bases are a match to TRBD1. The CDR3 consists of 15 residues. In germline, CDR1 is ENHRY, CDR2 SYGVKD. The CDR3 protein is CAISGTGDSTTETFF. Written as DNA, the CDR3 is TGTGCCATCAGCGGGACAGGGGATAGTACAACTGAAACTTTCTTT.

Notes on this clonotype: The junction departs from germline at one end; a sequencing error may be responsible. J is TRBJ2-1 and V is TRBV28; maybe TRBD2 (6 bases). This CDR3 comprises 16 residues. The germline CDR1 and CDR2 sequences are MDHEN and SYDVKM. Here the CDR3 reads CTSSLWGTAGYNEEFF. The CDR3 DNA reads TGTACCAGCAGTTTATGGGGGACTGCGGGATACAATGAGGAGTTCTTC.

This clonotype was seen only a few times. Just one base apart from a much larger clone, this may be a read error. V is TRBV20-1 and J is TRBJ2-5; 8 positions agree with TRBD2. Germline V gene data show CDR1 as DFQATT and CDR2 as SNEGSKA (reference sequence). CDR3 length: 14 amino acids. The CDR3 bases are TGCAGTGTTAGACTTAGCGGGGCCCAAGAGACCCAGTACTTC. Encoded protein: CSVRLSGAQETQYF.

The chain employs TRBV11-3 and TRBJ2-1; 14 positions agree with TRBD2. Germline CDR1 is SGHNT and CDR2 is YENEEA. The junction had 5 bases not matched to a gene; V was cut back by 4 bases and J by 6 bases. CDR3 length: 16 amino acids. CDR3 region: CASSSEGTSGGNEQFF. The DNA for the CDR3 is TGTGCCAGCAGCTCGGAGGGGACTAGCGGGGGCAATGAGCAGTTCTTC. The entire variable domain, with the rest obtained from reference TRBV11-3 and TRBJ2-1, is as follows: EAGVVQSPRYKIIEKKQPVAFWCNPISGHNTLYWYLQNLGQGPELLIRYENEEAVDDSQLPKDRFSAERLKGVDSTLKIQPAELGDSAVYLCASSSEGTSGGNEQFFGPGTRLTVL.

This clonotype was seen a few times. The V call is TRBV2, the J call TRBJ2-5, with D maybe TRBD2 (7 bases). Trimming stripped 11 bases from V and 1 base from J, with 11 bases between. In germline, CDR1 is SNHLY, CDR2 FYNNEI. This CDR3 contains 12 residues. The CDR3 loop reads CARGAGQETQYF. CDR3 coding DNA: TGTGCCCGGGGGGCAGGCCAAGAGACCCAGTACTTC.

This clonotype has just one count. An end of the junction differs from the germline gene, which may be a read error. This rearrangement joins TRBV6-2 or TRBV6-3 to TRBJ2-2; TRBD1 matches 7 bases. Germline assignment: CDR1 MNHEY and CDR2 SVGEGT. CDR3 size: 12 residues. The CDR3 nucleotides read TGTGTCAGCACCAAACCCACAGGGGAGCTGTTGTTT. Encoded protein: CVSTKPTGELLF.